A selection of T cell receptor beta chains follows, all from one sample in a study of blood T cell repertoires in COVID-19. The table came from immunoSEQ multiplex PCR; TCRdb's copy has only in-frame clones and leaves some out. Of approximately 300,000 clones in the sample, around 90% are singletons; the top ten hold under 6%. The sample taken for sequencing was PBMCs or T cells enriched from blood (not recorded which). The receptors originated from a woman in her twenties or thirties who had recovered from COVID-19. Each CDR3 is given with its conserved first and last residue. Fields, in order: V gene, J gene, CDR3 protein.

v_call: TRBV5-6; j_call: TRBJ1-2; cdr3_aa: CASRAGQPSNYGYTF
v_call: TRBV5-1; j_call: TRBJ1-6; cdr3_aa: CASSPGTGSPGDNSPLHF
v_call: TRBV7-8; j_call: TRBJ1-5; cdr3_aa: CASSHAVARITARNQPQHF
v_call: TRBV10-3; j_call: TRBJ2-1; cdr3_aa: CAISPRVAVNEQFF
v_call: TRBV19; j_call: TRBJ1-5; cdr3_aa: CASSMGRGVGQPQHF
v_call: TRBV14; j_call: TRBJ1-6; cdr3_aa: CASSQDQGFNSPLHF
v_call: TRBV10-3; j_call: TRBJ2-7; cdr3_aa: CAISRQAAYEQYF
v_call: TRBV30; j_call: TRBJ1-1; cdr3_aa: CAWTEMGVSNTEAFF
v_call: TRBV5-1; j_call: TRBJ2-7; cdr3_aa: CASSLGPTSGGASYEQYF
v_call: TRBV3-1/TRBV3-2; j_call: TRBJ1-3; cdr3_aa: CASSQRGQGGTIYF
v_call: TRBV5-1; j_call: TRBJ1-1; cdr3_aa: CASSGDRGFAFF
v_call: TRBV7-3; j_call: TRBJ2-2; cdr3_aa: CASSAQRGGLTGELFF
v_call: TRBV2; j_call: TRBJ1-1; cdr3_aa: CASSERGRGGTEAFF
v_call: TRBV6-5; j_call: TRBJ2-7; cdr3_aa: CASIAGIKDEQYF
v_call: TRBV13; j_call: TRBJ2-7; cdr3_aa: CASSLLSATPGGNEQYF
v_call: TRBV7-2; j_call: TRBJ1-3; cdr3_aa: CASSLAGSNSGNTIYF
v_call: TRBV7-3; j_call: TRBJ1-2; cdr3_aa: CASSLLEGLVLSYTF
v_call: TRBV15; j_call: TRBJ1-1; cdr3_aa: CATSRDITGGNTEAFF
v_call: TRBV5-4; j_call: TRBJ2-5; cdr3_aa: CASSLEGSGETQYF
v_call: TRBV20-1; j_call: TRBJ2-3; cdr3_aa: CSASTGGSSTDTQYF
v_call: TRBV19; j_call: TRBJ1-5; cdr3_aa: CASSATGVQPQHF
v_call: TRBV7-2; j_call: TRBJ1-2; cdr3_aa: CASSPTSGGRYGYTF
v_call: TRBV7-6; j_call: TRBJ1-1; cdr3_aa: CASSLALPGEGWQSEAFF
v_call: TRBV27; j_call: TRBJ1-1; cdr3_aa: CVSSLYRTPLNTEAFF
v_call: TRBV7-9; j_call: TRBJ2-7; cdr3_aa: CASSLLQLYEQYF
v_call: TRBV5-5; j_call: TRBJ1-2; cdr3_aa: CASSLVGGALYSRVGYTF
v_call: TRBV19; j_call: TRBJ1-2; cdr3_aa: CASTDRAGVTNYGYTF
v_call: TRBV7-3; j_call: TRBJ2-1; cdr3_aa: CASSPQLAGGANEQFF
v_call: TRBV18; j_call: TRBJ2-6; cdr3_aa: CASSPPTHSGANVLTF
v_call: TRBV15; j_call: TRBJ1-2; cdr3_aa: CATSTGGNYGYTF
v_call: TRBV29-1; j_call: TRBJ1-4; cdr3_aa: CSVNTGDMYEKLFF
v_call: TRBV18; j_call: TRBJ1-4; cdr3_aa: CASSPQQGTTNEKLFF
v_call: TRBV7-9; j_call: TRBJ1-6; cdr3_aa: CASSTQAGYNSPLHF
v_call: TRBV9; j_call: TRBJ2-1; cdr3_aa: CASSVGGTGFYNEQFF
v_call: TRBV4-3; j_call: TRBJ1-4; cdr3_aa: CASSRDRGNEKLFF
v_call: TRBV27; j_call: TRBJ2-7; cdr3_aa: CASSWDRASYEQYF
v_call: TRBV6-2/TRBV6-3; j_call: TRBJ1-1; cdr3_aa: CASSSAGPTEAFF
v_call: TRBV30; j_call: TRBJ1-1; cdr3_aa: CAWGRRQVQAEAFF
v_call: TRBV30; j_call: TRBJ1-1; cdr3_aa: CAWNRGGLSTEAFF
v_call: TRBV19; j_call: TRBJ1-2; cdr3_aa: CASSMNIDRNYGYTF
v_call: TRBV5-6; j_call: TRBJ2-2; cdr3_aa: CASSPPTGGNTGELFF
v_call: TRBV30; j_call: TRBJ1-6; cdr3_aa: CAWEDRTSSYNSPLHF
v_call: TRBV13; j_call: TRBJ1-2; cdr3_aa: CASSRDSWGGYTF
v_call: TRBV29-1; j_call: TRBJ2-1; cdr3_aa: CSGEGLAGGYNEQFF
v_call: TRBV5-5; j_call: TRBJ1-1; cdr3_aa: CASSLDLSDTEAFF
v_call: TRBV19; j_call: TRBJ1-2; cdr3_aa: CASGLWQGEGYTF
v_call: TRBV5-1; j_call: TRBJ1-5; cdr3_aa: CASRPDIAQPQHF
v_call: TRBV27; j_call: TRBJ1-1; cdr3_aa: CASGSGGQAFF
v_call: TRBV19; j_call: TRBJ2-4; cdr3_aa: CASSIDLRSIQYF
v_call: TRBV6-5; j_call: TRBJ2-1; cdr3_aa: CASSPTGTDYNEQFF
v_call: TRBV29-1; j_call: TRBJ2-7; cdr3_aa: CSATEGVGYEQYF
v_call: TRBV10-3; j_call: TRBJ2-2; cdr3_aa: CATRTANTGELFF
v_call: TRBV19; j_call: TRBJ2-5; cdr3_aa: CASRQGGEQETQYF
v_call: TRBV28; j_call: TRBJ1-1; cdr3_aa: CASSLTTGFTEAFF
v_call: TRBV7-9; j_call: TRBJ1-1; cdr3_aa: CASSPGGIDTEAFF